This TCR beta chain was recorded in a study of blood T cell repertoires in COVID-19. On the study more broadly: Spain, Italy and the United States supplied samples that represented acute and convalescent COVID-19.

This clone rates as hyperexpanded. Data came from immunoSEQ multiplex PCR; TCRdb stores just in-frame clones and leaves some out. The data contain fewer than 45,000 clones, around 80% of them seen just once; the ten biggest clones take up around 35%. The length of the CDR3 is 14 residues. Per germline, CDR1 MNHNY and CDR2 SVGAGI (reference sequence). V lost 5 bases to trimming and J lost 8 bases, with 15 bases between them. This rearrangement joins TRBV6-6 to TRBJ1-4; no reliable D call. The clonotype was recovered from a man in his fifties or sixties with acute or convalescent COVID-19. The sequencing input was peripheral blood. In DNA form, the CDR3 reads TGTGCCAGCAGTCTCGTGGAGGGTCGGGAAAAACTGTTTTTT. Amino acids: CASSLVEGREKLFF.